This T cell receptor beta chain was sequenced for a study of cytomegalovirus exposure and HLA in healthy donors. Background on the study: The 120 validation repertoires were reported in a later analysis to have been generated on the same platform as the approximately 700 first-cohort repertoires. Study-wide results and limits: Clusters of TCRs from the first cohort tended to co-occur in the approximately 130 validation repertoires (as a later analysis found). According to the study, 180 or so TCR beta chains were cytomegalovirus-associated.

Some clones are missing from TCRdb's copy, which holds only in-frame ones; the method was immunoSEQ multiplex PCR. The data show roughly 220,000 clones, 75% to 90% seen once. To note about this clone: Its antigen remains unknown.

Trimming removed 2 bases at V and 2 bases at J, with 11 bases between. Germline V gene data show CDR1 as MNHEY and CDR2 as SVGAGI. The CDR3 runs to 15 residues. The chain joins TRBV6-5 to TRBJ2-3; a weak D match, TRBD2 (6 bases). The TCR comes from a woman in her twenties or thirties in good health and CMV-seropositive. Source material: PBMCs. CDR3 DNA: TGTGCCAGCAGTTACGGCGGGATAGACACAGATACGCAGTATTTT. Protein: CASSYGGIDTDTQYF.